The 18 T cell receptor beta chains below were found in one sample sequenced in a study of control samples from healthy donors and cancer patients. Sequencing used immunoSEQ multiplex PCR; TCRdb keeps in-frame clones, though not all of them. The table has 88,000 or so clones, approximately 94% seen once; the top ten hold 4.5% to 5.5%. The sample was blood. Receptor source: a woman between 18 and 29 years old in good health.

V usage is TRBV24-1 and J usage is TRBJ2-3; D is perhaps TRBD1 or TRBD2 (5 bases each). CDR3 size: 18 residues. Germline CDR1 and CDR2: KGHDR and SFDVKD. The V end was cut by 5 bases, the J end by 2 bases, with 22 bases between. CDR3 amino acids: CATSAPVPTGPDTDTQYF. The CDR3 bases are TGTGCCACCAGTGCCCCTGTCCCGACGGGACCAGACACAGATACGCAGTATTTT.

The chain's CDR3 is CASSPDRDGKLFF. CDR3 DNA sequence: TGTGCCAGCTCACCTGACAGGGACGGAAAACTGTTTTTT. The chain couples TRBV18 to TRBJ1-4; 7 nucleotides align to TRBD1. V lost 3 bases, J lost 10 bases, and 5 bases stayed unmatched. Germline V CDR1 and CDR2: KGHSH, LQKENI. The CDR3 consists of 13 residues.

The rearrangement joins TRBV5-1 to TRBJ1-2, with TRBD1 matching over 8 bases. Germline assignment: CDR1 SGHRS and CDR2 YFSETQ. The V gene end was trimmed by 4 bases and the J gene end by 7 bases; junction bases not matched to a gene: 6. This CDR3 region has 13 residues. CDR3 region: CASSTGQGFGYTF. The CDR3, as DNA: TGCGCCAGCAGCACCGGACAGGGTTTTGGCTACACCTTC.

In nucleotides, the CDR3 is TGTGCCAGCAGCTCCCTACGCGGGGGGGCGGGTGGCTACACCTTC. This encodes CASSSLRGGAGGYTF. The chain links TRBV11-2 to TRBJ1-2; possibly TRBD1 for D (6 bases). From germline, CDR1 is SGHAT and CDR2 FQNNGV. Trimming removed 4 bases from V and 7 bases from J, with 19 bases in between. CDR3 length equals 15 residues. Variable domain in full (rest from reference TRBV11-2 and TRBJ1-2): EAGVAQSPRYKIIEKRQSVAFWCNPISGHATLYWYQQILGQGPKLLIQFQNNGVVDDSQLPKDRFSAERLKGVDSTLKIQPAKLEDSAVYLCASSSLRGGAGGYTFGSGTRLTVV.

The rearrangement joins TRBV19 to TRBJ2-3; D is ambiguous. V lost 4 bases and J lost 3, with 17 bases in between. This CDR3 has 16 residues. The germline V gene has CDR1 LNHDA and CDR2 SQIVND (reference sequence). The CDR3 DNA reads TGTGCCAGTAGTAAAATCCCCGGAGTAAGTACAGATACGCAGTATTTT. Encoded protein: CASSKIPGVSTDTQYF.

This chain links TRBV12-2 with TRBJ2-7. TRBV12-2 is a recognized pseudogene. The CDR3 is made up of 16 amino acids. CDR3 protein: CASRLVVPSEFSEQYF. DNA of the CDR3: TGTGCAAGTCGCTTAGTCGTCCCATCAGAGTTTTCCGAGCAGTACTTC.

The chain uses TRBV7-3 and TRBJ2-1, with 7 bases that match TRBD2. The V segment lost 4 bases and the J segment 8 bases; nucleotides outside the gene matches: 2. CDR1 and CDR2 (germline): SGHTA, FQGTGA. The CDR3 runs to 12 residues. This CDR3 reads CASSWAGDEQFF. CDR3 nucleotides: TGTGCCAGCAGCTGGGCGGGGGATGAGCAGTTCTTC.

The CDR3 DNA reads as TGTGCCAGCAGCGCAGGGGGTGACTATGGCTACACCTTC. It yields the protein CASSAGGDYGYTF. The rearrangement links TRBV9 to TRBJ1-2, with TRBD1 identical over 7 bases. J was trimmed by 3 bases and V by 3 bases; bases with no gene match: 2. The CDR3 contains 13 residues. Germline V CDR1 and CDR2: SGDLS, YYNGEE.

The chain couples TRBV7-2 to TRBJ1-2; the D is unclear. Trimming left V 0 bases short and J 1 base short, with 15 bases between. CDR1 SGHTA and CDR2 FQGNSA come from the germline V gene. The CDR3 has 17 amino acids. The CDR3 loop is CASSLARGSYHNYGYTF. The CDR3 bases are TGTGCCAGCAGCTTAGCGCGAGGTTCATACCATAACTATGGCTACACCTTC.

This rearrangement joins TRBV23-1 to TRBJ1-4; no clear D. TRBV23-1 belongs to the ORF category, with a function that is uncertain. The CDR3 loop spans 14 amino acids. Trimming removed 2 bases at V and 0 bases at J, with 4 bases between. CDR3 coding DNA: TGCGCCAGCAGTCAAGTTGCAACTAATGAAAAACTGTTTTTT. Its protein is CASSQVATNEKLFF.

In DNA, the CDR3 is TGTGCCATCAGTGATCCGGGACAGGGTAATTCACCCCTCCACTTT. Amino acids: CAISDPGQGNSPLHF. V gene TRBV10-3 combines with J gene TRBJ1-6; 9 nucleotides align to TRBD1. CDR1 is ENHRY, CDR2 SYGVKD, per germline. The CDR3 has 15 residues. V was pared by 3 bases and J by 6 bases, with 3 bases of the junction left unmatched.

This chain connects TRBV11-2 to TRBJ1-6; weak D call: TRBD1 (6 bases). V shed 6 bases and J shed 5 bases, with 17 bases lying between them. This CDR3 is 16 amino acids long. CDR1 SGHAT and CDR2 FQNNGV come from the germline V gene. The DNA for the CDR3 is TGTGCCAGCAGAAAGCCAGGGGTTGGGAATAATTCACCCCTCCACTTT. It encodes CASRKPGVGNNSPLHF.

This chain uses TRBV19 with TRBJ2-2, with a weak D call TRBD2 (6 bases). CDR1 LNHDA and CDR2 SQIVND come from the germline V gene (reference sequence). Trimming pared 10 bases from V and 4 bases from J, leaving 16 bases between. There are 14 residues in the CDR3. The CDR3 DNA reads as TGTGCCACCCTGGAGGGAATTCGCACCGGGGAGCTGTTTTTT. Amino acid sequence: CATLEGIRTGELFF.

This chain joins TRBV5-1 and TRBJ2-1; maybe TRBD1 (6 bases). Trimming removed 7 bases at V and 3 bases at J, with 11 bases between. The CDR3 is made up of 13 amino acids. CDR1 is SGHRS and CDR2 is YFSETQ in the germline V gene. The CDR3 sequence is CASGGQIYNEQFF. CDR3 coding DNA: TGCGCCAGCGGGGGACAAATCTACAATGAGCAGTTCTTC.

This clone came up once. This chain joins TRBV14 and TRBJ1-6; D remains ambiguous. The V end was cut by 1 base, the J end by 6 bases, with 7 bases between. The CDR3 is 14 residues long. Germline V gene sequence: CDR1 SGHDN, CDR2 FVKESK. DNA for the CDR3: TGTGCCAGCAGCCAAGCGGGAACTAATTCACCCCTCCACTTT. Protein: CASSQAGTNSPLHF. Full variable domain (remainder filled in from reference TRBV14 and TRBJ1-6): EAGVTQFPSHSVIEKGQTVTLRCDPISGHDNLYWYRRVMGKEIKFLLHFVKESKQDESGMPNNRFLAERTGGTYSTLKVQPAELEDSGVYFCASSQAGTNSPLHFGNGTRLTVT.

CDR3 protein: CASSYSMAEEAFF. The DNA for the CDR3 is TGTGCCAGCAGTTACTCGATGGCGGAAGAAGCTTTCTTT. V usage is TRBV6-6 and J usage is TRBJ1-1; D is undetermined. Germline CDR1 is MNHNY and CDR2 is SVGAGI (reference sequence). The CDR3 has 13 amino acids. Trimming removed 0 bases at V and 8 bases at J, with 10 bases between.

This sequence joins TRBV5-1 and TRBJ2-3, with 16 bases fitting TRBD2. V lost 4 bases and J lost 7; bases outside the gene matches: 21. Germline V lookup: CDR1 SGHRS, CDR2 YFSETQ. The CDR3 is 21 amino acids. CDR3 region: CASSPGLAGGAWAQEHYTQYF. For the CDR3, the DNA is TGCGCCAGCAGCCCGGGACTAGCGGGGGGGGCCTGGGCGCAGGAGCACTATACGCAGTATTTT.

This rearrangement joins TRBV12-3 or TRBV12-4 to TRBJ1-3; D is perhaps TRBD1 (5 bases). Trimming pared 1 base from V and 8 bases from J, leaving 6 bases between. The CDR3 totals 12 residues. This CDR3 reads CASSLVGDTIYF. CDR3 DNA: TGTGCCAGCAGTTTAGTGGGGGACACCATATATTTT.